This T cell receptor (beta chain) was captured by sequencing in a study of blood T cell repertoires in COVID-19. Study-wide background: The United States, Italy and Spain supplied acute and convalescent COVID-19 samples. T cells, B-cell-depleted T cells, or PBMCs supplied cDNA or gDNA.

Per the study methods: Amplification with reference gene primers provided the estimates of nucleated cell counts. The method was immunoSEQ multiplex PCR; TCRdb's version includes in-frame clones alone and lacks a portion of them. V and J calls and clone size are copied from that table; D and trimming were computed from the DNA. In the table there are about 280,000 clones, 70% to 90% of which are singletons. This CDR3 has 12 residues. The germline gives CDR1 KGHDR, CDR2 SFDVKD. V shed 5 bases, J shed 8 bases, and the junction held 2 bases outside the gene matches. The chain has TRBV24-1 and TRBJ2-1, with 7 bases matching TRBD2. The source material was peripheral blood. This TCR came from a man aged 50 to 60 with active or convalescent COVID-19. The CDR3 bases are TGTGCCACCAGTGGGGGGAGGGATGAGCAGTTCTTC. Residues: CATSGGRDEQFF.